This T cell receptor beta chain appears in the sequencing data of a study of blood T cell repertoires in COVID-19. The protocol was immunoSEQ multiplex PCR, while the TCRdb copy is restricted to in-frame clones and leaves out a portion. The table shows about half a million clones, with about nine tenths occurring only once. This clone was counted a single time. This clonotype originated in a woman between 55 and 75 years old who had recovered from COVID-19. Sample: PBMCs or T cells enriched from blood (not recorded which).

The CDR3 here is CASSDAEGVGQPQHF. CDR3 DNA: TGTGCCAGCAGTGACGCAGAGGGGGTCGGGCAGCCCCAGCATTTT. The V call is TRBV6-1, the J call TRBJ1-5; the D gene is possibly TRBD1 (6 bases). The V and J ends lost 3 bases and 7 bases respectively, with 16 bases between them. This CDR3 comprises 15 residues. The germline CDR1 and CDR2 sequences are MNHNS and SASEGT.